The next 19 T cell receptor beta chains were all read from a single sample in a study of blood T cell repertoires in COVID-19. Measured with immunoSEQ multiplex PCR; TCRdb has only the in-frame clones, and not every one. The sample yields about 130,000 clones, roughly 83% seen once. The sequenced sample was PBMCs or T cells enriched from blood (not recorded which). The receptor set was obtained from a man aged 50 to 60 who had recovered from COVID-19.

V gene TRBV6-5 combines with J gene TRBJ2-3; D unclear. The CDR3 contains 15 residues. Between the trimmed V and J ends, which lost 7 bases and 2 bases, there was a span of 16 bases. Germline V lookup: CDR1 MNHEY, CDR2 SVGAGI. CDR3 sequence: CASTHNSRNTDTQYF. The CDR3, as DNA: TGTGCCAGCACCCACAATTCAAGAAACACAGATACGCAGTATTTT.

This clone was observed once. The chain recombines TRBV4-2 with TRBJ1-1; 7 bases align to TRBD1. Unmatched junction bases numbered 9, after V lost 4 bases and J lost 1 base. Germline V gene sequence: CDR1 LGHNA, CDR2 YNFKEQ. The CDR3 covers 16 residues. The DNA of the CDR3 is TGTGCCAGCAGCCTAGGGACAGACCAACAGAACACTGAAGCTTTCTTT. Translated, it gives CASSLGTDQQNTEAFF.

The chain combines TRBV19 with TRBJ2-7; TRBD2 matches at 8 bases. Germline loops: CDR1 LNHDA, CDR2 SQIVND (reference sequence). After removal of 1 base from V and 0 bases from J, the junction contained 5 bases not matched to a gene. The CDR3 runs to 16 residues. The CDR3 loop is CASSIGGGGSSYEQYF. In nucleotides, the CDR3 is TGTGCCAGTAGTATAGGAGGCGGGGGGAGCTCCTACGAGCAGTACTTC.

The genes are TRBV14 and TRBJ1-2; 9 bases are shared with TRBD1. V was pared by 7 bases and J by 8 bases, with 8 bases of the junction left unmatched. The CDR3 spans 13 residues. Looked up from germline, CDR1 is SGHDN and CDR2 is FVKESK. This CDR3 reads CASTKDRGVGYTF. The CDR3 nucleotides read TGTGCCAGCACCAAGGACAGGGGAGTCGGCTACACCTTC.

This chain connects TRBV6-2 or TRBV6-3 to TRBJ1-2, with unresolved D. Trimming took off 0 bases at V and 0 bases at J, with 5 bases between the two ends. Per the germline V gene, CDR1 is MNHEY and CDR2 is SVGEGT. This CDR3 is built from 14 residues. For the CDR3, the DNA is TGTGCCAGCAGTTACTCCCGGTCTAACTATGGCTACACCTTC. Translation: CASSYSRSNYGYTF.

The chain couples TRBV11-2 to TRBJ2-4, with 7 bases identical to TRBD1. Germline V lookup: CDR1 SGHAT, CDR2 FQNNGV. V dropped 5 bases and J dropped 3; count of bases not matched to a gene: 10. The CDR3 spans 16 residues. Here the CDR3 DNA reads TGTGCCAGCAGCGCACAGGGGATATTCGTCAAAAACATTCAGTACTTC. Translation gives CASSAQGIFVKNIQYF.

This clone was seen once. The rearrangement joins TRBV9 to TRBJ2-1; 9 bases fit TRBD2. Germline CDR1 and CDR2: SGDLS and YYNGEE. The CDR3 runs 15 residues. Unmatched junction bases numbered 6, after V lost 2 bases and J lost 6 bases. CDR3 protein: CASSVGGGAFNEQFF. DNA for the CDR3: TGTGCCAGCAGCGTTGGCGGGGGGGCTTTCAATGAGCAGTTCTTC.

CDR3: CAISETQGSEQYF. CDR3 in DNA: TGTGCCATCAGTGAGACGCAGGGTAGCGAGCAGTACTTC. V usage is TRBV10-3 and J usage is TRBJ2-7; tentative D call: TRBD1 (5 bases). CDR1 and CDR2 from the germline V gene are ENHRY and SYGVKD. The CDR3 extends over 13 amino acids. The ends were cut back, 2 bases at V and 6 bases at J, with 11 bases in the middle.

The chain joins TRBV7-2 to TRBJ2-5, with TRBD2 matching over 13 bases. This CDR3 spans 17 amino acids. The V segment lost 1 base and the J segment 1 base; nucleotides outside the gene matches: 3. Per the germline V gene, CDR1 is SGHTA and CDR2 is FQGNSA. The CDR3: CASSLVRTSGGQETQYF. The CDR3 DNA follows: TGTGCCAGCAGCTTAGTAAGGACTAGCGGGGGCCAAGAGACCCAGTACTTC.

The V and J genes are TRBV24-1 and TRBJ2-2, with D possibly being TRBD2 (5 bases). The V end lost 9 bases, the J end lost 4 bases, and 8 bases lay between the germline ends. CDR1 KGHDR and CDR2 SFDVKD come from the germline V gene. This CDR3 region has 12 residues. The CDR3 here is CATSRGTGELFF. The CDR3 bases are TGTGCCACCTCCCGGGGCACCGGGGAGCTGTTTTTT.

V and J are TRBV7-2 and TRBJ2-7, with 7 bases fitting TRBD2. This CDR3 comprises 14 residues. J was trimmed by 0 bases and V by 1 base; bases with no gene match: 0. Germline-derived CDR1 and CDR2 are SGHTA and FQGNSA. CDR3 nucleotides: TGTGCCAGCAGCTTAGGGGACTACTCCTACGAGCAGTACTTC. Its protein is CASSLGDYSYEQYF. Looking up the rest from reference TRBV7-2 and TRBJ2-7 gives the full variable domain: GAGVSQSPSNKVTEKGKDVELRCDPISGHTALYWYRQSLGQGLEFLIYFQGNSAPDKSGLPSDRFSAERTGGSVSTLTIQRTQQEDSAVYLCASSLGDYSYEQYFGPGTRLTVT.

The sample holds a few counts of this clone. The V call is TRBV10-3, the J call TRBJ2-7; D unclear. The CDR3 runs 14 residues. V was clipped by 4 bases and J by 3 bases, with 13 bases between them. Germline lookup yields CDR1 ENHRY and CDR2 SYGVKD. CDR3 residues: CAISGAGRNYEQYF. In nucleotides, the CDR3 is TGTGCCATCAGTGGGGCAGGCCGCAACTACGAGCAGTACTTC.

The chain combines TRBV15 with TRBJ2-5, with D tentatively TRBD2 (5 bases). Germline lookup yields CDR1 LNHNV and CDR2 YYDKDF (reference sequence). The CDR3 sequence is 12 residues long. Trimming took 5 bases from V and 2 from J, leaving 6 bases between them. The CDR3 region has the DNA TGTGCCACCAGCCGCGGGCAAGAGACCCAGTACTTC. It yields the protein CATSRGQETQYF.

The chain uses TRBV5-4 and TRBJ2-7, with TRBD2 matching over 8 bases. Germline CDR1 SGHNT, CDR2 YYREEE (reference sequence). The CDR3 loop spans 16 amino acids. After removal of 3 bases from V and 0 bases from J, the junction contained 8 bases not matched to a gene. CDR3 sequence reads: CASSSLSGVSSYEQYF. Written as DNA, the CDR3 is TGTGCCAGCAGCTCCCTTAGCGGGGTGAGCTCCTACGAGCAGTACTTC.

V usage is TRBV6-5 and J usage is TRBJ1-1, with a possible D match to TRBD1 (6 bases). The ends were cut back, 0 bases at V and 3 bases at J, with 14 bases in the middle. CDR1 is MNHEY, CDR2 SVGAGI, per germline. The CDR3 has 16 residues. The CDR3 region has the DNA TGTGCCAGCAGTTACTCGAGGGGGGGTTCGTACACTGAAGCTTTCTTT. This codes for CASSYSRGGSYTEAFF.

This clone showed up just a few times. The chain employs TRBV6-5 and TRBJ2-2; 8 bases map to TRBD2. Germline CDR1 reads MNHEY; CDR2 reads SVGAGI. This CDR3 region has 16 residues. Losses at the gene ends were 1 base for V and 3 bases for J; bases not matched to a gene: 4. In nucleotides, the CDR3 is TGTGCCAGCAGTTACTTGCGAGCGGGGGACACCGGGGAGCTGTTTTTT. It encodes CASSYLRAGDTGELFF.

V and J are TRBV7-9 and TRBJ1-1, with D possibly TRBD1 on 5 matching bases. The CDR3 contains 14 residues. V was cut by 7 bases and J by 1 base, with 13 bases left in between. CDR1 is SEHNR and CDR2 is FQNEAQ in the germline V gene (reference sequence). The chain's CDR3 is CASNLQVRNTEAFF. The CDR3 DNA is TGTGCCAGCAACCTACAGGTTCGGAACACTGAAGCTTTCTTT. Full variable domain (outside the CDR3, taken from reference TRBV7-9 and TRBJ1-1): DTGVSQNPRHKITKRGQNVTFRCDPISEHNRLYWYRQTLGQGPEFLTYFQNEAQLEKSRLLSDRFSAERPKGSFSTLEIQRTEQGDSAMYLCASNLQVRNTEAFFGQGTRLTVV.

There are a few counts of this clone. The chain employs TRBV7-2 and TRBJ2-7; TRBD2 matches 11 bases. This CDR3 is 15 amino acids long. The germline gives CDR1 SGHTA, CDR2 FQGNSA. The J segment lost 4 bases and the V segment lost 5 bases, leaving 7 bases of the junction unmatched. CDR3 DNA sequence: TGTGCCAGCAGCACTGCTAGCGGGGGGAGTTACGAGCAGTACTTC. Translation: CASSTASGGSYEQYF.

V gene TRBV10-3 combines with J gene TRBJ1-5; TRBD1 agrees at 8 bases. Trimming at V came to 5 bases and at J to 6 bases, leaving 0 bases not matched to a gene. The germline CDR1 and CDR2 sequences are ENHRY and SYGVKD. The CDR3 runs to 12 residues. CDR3: CAISQGAQPQHF. The CDR3 DNA sequence: TGTGCCATCAGTCAGGGGGCTCAGCCCCAGCATTTT.